One sample yielded the 16 T cell receptor beta chains listed below, sequenced in a study of cytomegalovirus exposure and HLA in healthy donors. The PCR was carried out with 60 Vbeta primers and 13 Jbeta primers. Sequencing was performed with immunoSEQ multiplex PCR; in TCRdb, only in-frame clones are kept and a portion is missing. Of approximately 300,000 clones in the sample, approximately 84% were seen once. Sequencing was done on a sample of PBMCs. The receptors were sampled from a woman between 35 and 50 years old in good health and CMV-seropositive.

This clone was found a few times. The chain carries TRBV5-4 and TRBJ1-4; possibly TRBD1 for D (6 bases). This CDR3 spans 12 amino acids. Trimming stripped 4 bases from V and 8 bases from J, with 9 bases between. The germline CDR1 and CDR2 sequences are SGHNT and YYREEE (reference sequence). As DNA, the CDR3 is TGTGCCAGCAGCAGTACAGGGGAAAAACTGTTTTTT. It encodes CASSSTGEKLFF.

J is TRBJ1-5 and V is TRBV6-1, with 7 bases fitting TRBD1. The junction had 4 bases not matched to a gene; V was cut back by 5 bases and J by 3 bases. The germline V gene has CDR1 MNHNS and CDR2 SASEGT. This CDR3 contains 14 residues. Here the CDR3 reads CASSRTGINQPQHF. The CDR3 nucleotides read TGTGCCAGCAGTAGGACAGGAATCAATCAGCCCCAGCATTTT.

The chain combines TRBV15 with TRBJ2-6, with D tentatively TRBD1 (5 bases). The germline CDR1 and CDR2 sequences are LNHNV and YYDKDF (reference sequence). The CDR3 consists of 19 residues. Trimming cost V 3 bases and J 0 bases, with 18 bases left between them. CDR3 nucleotide sequence: TGTGCCACCAGCAGTTCCCCGCAGGGAACCGCCTCTGGGGCCAACGTCCTGACTTTC. It is translated as CATSSSPQGTASGANVLTF.

This clone came up once. The junction departs from the called germline gene at one end, perhaps through a read error. The CDR3 DNA sequence: TGCGCCAGCAGCCAAGGGCTTCACTTC. It codes for CASSQGLHF. V gene TRBV4-3 combines with J gene TRBJ2-7, with no clear D. The V gene's germline CDR1 is LGHNA and CDR2 YSLEER. This CDR3 spans 9 amino acids.

This chain links TRBV7-8 with TRBJ2-1, with 16 bases that match TRBD2. The CDR3 runs to 15 residues. Germline trimming cut 5 bases from V and 9 bases from J; bases unmatched to any gene: 4. Germline CDR1 and CDR2: SGHVS and FQNEAQ. The CDR3 bases are TGTGCCAGCAGCCCGGGGACTAGCGGGAGGGCTGAGCAGTTCTTC. Translating it yields CASSPGTSGRAEQFF.

As DNA, the CDR3 is TGTGCCAGCAGCTCCGTCCCGGGACAGGGGAATCAGCCCCAGCATTTT. Protein: CASSSVPGQGNQPQHF. The rearrangement uses TRBV7-8 and TRBJ1-5; TRBD1 agrees at 10 bases. The CDR3 spans 16 residues. Per germline, CDR1 SGHVS and CDR2 FQNEAQ. Losses at the gene ends were 4 bases for V and 4 bases for J; bases not matched to a gene: 7.

The chain recombines TRBV5-1 with TRBJ2-6; perhaps TRBD1 as D (5 bases). The CDR3 is 14 amino acids. Germline V gene lookup returns CDR1 SGHRS and CDR2 YFSETQ. The V and J ends lost 6 bases and 1 base respectively, with 8 bases between them. CDR3 sequence (DNA): TGCGCCAGCACCAAGGGGTCTGGGGCCAACGTCCTGACTTTC. Residues: CASTKGSGANVLTF.

The chain uses TRBV18 and TRBJ2-2; the D is unclear. Looked up from germline, CDR1 is KGHSH and CDR2 is LQKENI. The CDR3 spans 15 residues. The V gene lost 4 bases and the J gene lost 2 bases, with 11 bases spanning the gap. This CDR3 is CASSREQLNTGELFF. CDR3 nucleotides: TGTGCCAGCTCACGTGAGCAACTCAACACCGGGGAGCTGTTTTTT.

The CDR3 bases are TGTGCCTGGAGTGGGGTTGGAGGGCCAAATTCACCCCTCCACTTT. As protein: CAWSGVGGPNSPLHF. This chain uses TRBV30 with TRBJ1-6, with no clear D. Germline V gene lookup returns CDR1 GTSNPN and CDR2 SVGIG (reference sequence). The V and J ends lost 1 base and 7 bases respectively, with 14 bases between them. This CDR3 region has 15 residues.

Details on this clone: The junction and the germline gene differ at one end; a read error may be behind it. V and J are TRBV10-3 and TRBJ2-6; 8 positions match TRBD1. The CDR3 extends over 15 amino acids. Germline V gene data show CDR1 as ENHRY and CDR2 as SYGVKD. The CDR3 protein is CAISPTGAGANGLTF. The CDR3 nucleotides are TGTGCCATCAGTCCGACAGGGGCTGGGGCCAACGGCCTGACTTTC.

The chain links TRBV4-3 to TRBJ2-7; D is undetermined. Trimming removed 0 bases at V and 2 bases at J, with 20 bases between. The germline gives CDR1 LGHNA, CDR2 YSLEER. The CDR3 is 18 residues long. DNA of the CDR3: TGCGCCAGCAGCCAAGAAGCGCAGCTTTTCCGGTCCGCCTACGAGCAGTACTTC. It encodes CASSQEAQLFRSAYEQYF.

This chain uses TRBV5-1 with TRBJ2-7; 12 bases fit TRBD2. This CDR3 is built from 15 residues. V gave up 4 bases and J gave up 2 bases; unmatched junction bases: 4. CDR1 SGHRS and CDR2 YFSETQ come from the germline V gene. The chain's CDR3 is CASSPRLAGAYEQYF. CDR3 DNA sequence: TGCGCCAGCAGCCCCAGACTAGCGGGGGCCTACGAGCAGTACTTC.

This clone was seen once. This rearrangement joins TRBV19 to TRBJ1-2, with 8 bases that match TRBD1. V lost 4 bases to trimming and J lost 6 bases; unmatched junction nucleotides: 10. The germline V gene has CDR1 LNHDA and CDR2 SQIVND (reference sequence). CDR3 size: 15 residues. CDR3 amino acids: CASSTAGQVFHGYTF. As DNA, the CDR3 is TGTGCCAGTAGTACAGCGGGACAGGTTTTTCATGGCTACACCTTC.

The CDR3 sequence is CASSSGQYPYEQYF. The DNA of the CDR3 is TGTGCCAGCAGTTCGGGACAATATCCCTACGAGCAGTACTTC. The V gene is TRBV6-5, the J gene TRBJ2-7, with a tentative D call TRBD1 (6 bases). The CDR3 runs 14 residues. Trimming took 4 bases from V and 2 from J, leaving 12 bases between them. Germline V gives CDR1 MNHEY, CDR2 SVGAGI.

This clone has only one observation. Other DNA sequences in the sample encode the same CDR3. The V call is TRBV30, the J call TRBJ1-5; D is perhaps TRBD1 (6 bases). V was trimmed by 0 bases and J by 7 bases, leaving 13 bases between them. CDR3 length: 14 residues. Germline values: CDR1 GTSNPN, CDR2 SVGIG (reference sequence). The CDR3 bases are TGTGCCTGGAGTGTAGCTGGCGGGGGCCAGCCCCAGCATTTT. This sequence encodes CAWSVAGGGQPQHF.

V is TRBV2 and J is TRBJ2-7, with TRBD2 matching over 10 bases. The J segment lost 3 bases and the V segment lost 1 base, leaving 6 bases of the junction unmatched. CDR1 and CDR2 from the germline V gene are SNHLY and FYNNEI. The CDR3 loop spans 16 amino acids. The CDR3 loop is CASSEGRLAGVYEQYF. The CDR3 DNA reads TGTGCCAGCAGTGAAGGCCGGCTAGCGGGAGTCTACGAGCAGTACTTC.